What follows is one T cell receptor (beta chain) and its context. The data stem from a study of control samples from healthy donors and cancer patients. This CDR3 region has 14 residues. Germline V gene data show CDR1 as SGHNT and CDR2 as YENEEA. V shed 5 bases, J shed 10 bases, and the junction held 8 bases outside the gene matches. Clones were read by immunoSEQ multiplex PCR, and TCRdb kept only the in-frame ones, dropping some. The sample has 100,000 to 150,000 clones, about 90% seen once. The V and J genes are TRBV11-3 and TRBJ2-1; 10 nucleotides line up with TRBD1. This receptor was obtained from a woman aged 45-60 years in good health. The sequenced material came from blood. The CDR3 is CASSVGTGEYEQFF. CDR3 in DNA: TGTGCCAGCAGCGTAGGGACAGGGGAGTACGAGCAGTTCTTC.